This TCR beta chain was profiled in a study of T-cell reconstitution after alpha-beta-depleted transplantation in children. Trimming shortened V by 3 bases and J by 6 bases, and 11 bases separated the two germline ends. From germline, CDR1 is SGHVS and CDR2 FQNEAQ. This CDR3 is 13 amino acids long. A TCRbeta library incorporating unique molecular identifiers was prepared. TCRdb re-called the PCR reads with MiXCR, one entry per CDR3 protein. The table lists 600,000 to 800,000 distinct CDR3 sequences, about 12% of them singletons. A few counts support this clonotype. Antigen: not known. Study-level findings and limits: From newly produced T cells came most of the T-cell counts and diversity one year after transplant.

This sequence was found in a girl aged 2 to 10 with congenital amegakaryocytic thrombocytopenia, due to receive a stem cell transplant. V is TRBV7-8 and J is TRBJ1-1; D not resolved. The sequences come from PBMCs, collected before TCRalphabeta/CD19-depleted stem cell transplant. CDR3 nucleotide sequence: TGTGCCAGCAGCTTGGTGGAAGGGCCTGAAGCTTTCTTT. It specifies CASSLVEGPEAFF.